The clone carrying this TCR beta chain was seen a handful of times. Its antigen is unknown. This record belongs to a study of cytomegalovirus exposure and HLA in healthy donors. Study findings and constraints: The records held CMV serostatus as the only immune exposure information.

The PCR contained 60 Vbeta and 13 Jbeta primers. Per the authors' pipeline: A later analysis tallied about 80 million unique TCR beta chains, 8.5 million to 11 million of them shared. The repertoire was sequenced with immunoSEQ multiplex PCR; TCRdb's copy has only in-frame clones and lacks some. The DNA gave D and trimming, while V, J and clone size come from that table. Among 90,000 or so clones listed, 75% to 85% were seen once. This clonotype originated in a man aged 30 to 45 in good health and CMV-seropositive. Sequenced material: PBMCs.

This CDR3 is CASSLAGTGIYNEQFF. DNA of the CDR3: TGTGCCAGCAGCTTAGCAGGGACAGGGATATACAATGAGCAGTTCTTC. The rearrangement uses TRBV11-3 and TRBJ2-1, with 9 bases lining up with TRBD1. The CDR3 is made up of 16 amino acids. Germline V gene sequence: CDR1 SGHNT, CDR2 YENEEA. V was pared by 1 base and J by 4 bases, with 5 bases of the junction left unmatched.